This T cell receptor beta chain was captured in a study of neurological immune-mediated disorders. General study points: HTLV-1-associated myelopathy had the most TCR clonal expansion, and multiple sclerosis had the least, less than healthy controls.

The sample holds many counts of this clonotype. Its antigen is undetermined. Synthesis of cDNA used 5'RACE (with 10-nucleotide random UMIs). Every sequencing run produced over 180 million TCR-beta sequences, and the sequences from any one run covered 15-18 subjects. One entry per CDR3 protein results from TCRdb running MiXCR on the 5' RACE reads. The table lists around 31,000 distinct CDR3 sequences, about 4.1% of them singletons. This CDR3 has 14 residues. V trimming: 8 bases; J trimming: 4 bases; junction bases outside the gene matches: 6. The T cells used for sorted libraries numbered roughly 1 million, either CD4+ or CD8+.

The sample comprised CD4+ T cells from blood. This chain joins TRBV12-3 or TRBV12-4 and TRBJ2-2, with TRBD1 matching over 8 bases. The receptor was isolated from a woman aged 40 to 49 in good health. CDR3 DNA sequence: TGTGCCAGCTCCCGACAGGGGATCACCGGGGAGCTGTTTTTT. This sequence encodes CASSRQGITGELFF.